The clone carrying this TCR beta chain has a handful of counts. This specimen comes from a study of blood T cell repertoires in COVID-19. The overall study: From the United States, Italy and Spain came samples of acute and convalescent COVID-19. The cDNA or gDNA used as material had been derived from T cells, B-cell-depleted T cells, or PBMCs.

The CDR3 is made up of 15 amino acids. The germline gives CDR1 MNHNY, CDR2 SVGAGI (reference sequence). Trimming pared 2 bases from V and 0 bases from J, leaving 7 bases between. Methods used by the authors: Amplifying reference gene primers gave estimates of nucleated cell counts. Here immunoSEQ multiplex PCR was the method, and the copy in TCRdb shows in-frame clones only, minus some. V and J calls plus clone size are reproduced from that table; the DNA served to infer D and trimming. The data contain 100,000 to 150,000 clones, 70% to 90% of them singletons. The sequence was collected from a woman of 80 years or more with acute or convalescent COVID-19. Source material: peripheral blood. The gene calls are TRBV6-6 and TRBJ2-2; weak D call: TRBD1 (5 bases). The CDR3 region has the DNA TGTGCCAGCAGTTACCTACAGGCGAACACCGGGGAGCTGTTTTTT. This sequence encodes CASSYLQANTGELFF.